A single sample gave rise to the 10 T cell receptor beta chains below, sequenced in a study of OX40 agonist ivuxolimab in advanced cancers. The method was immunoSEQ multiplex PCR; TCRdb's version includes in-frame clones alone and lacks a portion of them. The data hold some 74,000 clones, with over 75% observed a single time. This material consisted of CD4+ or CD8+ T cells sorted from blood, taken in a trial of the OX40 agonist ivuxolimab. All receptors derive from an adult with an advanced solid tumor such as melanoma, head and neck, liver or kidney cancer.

CDR3 coding DNA: TGTGCCAGCAGCCCCGGGACGGATAGCACAGATACGCAGTATTTT. It codes for CASSPGTDSTDTQYF. The rearrangement uses TRBV6-5 and TRBJ2-3; D may be TRBD1 or TRBD2 (5 bases each). The CDR3 is 15 residues long. The germline V gene has CDR1 MNHEY and CDR2 SVGAGI. V lost 6 bases and J lost 0, with 13 bases in between.

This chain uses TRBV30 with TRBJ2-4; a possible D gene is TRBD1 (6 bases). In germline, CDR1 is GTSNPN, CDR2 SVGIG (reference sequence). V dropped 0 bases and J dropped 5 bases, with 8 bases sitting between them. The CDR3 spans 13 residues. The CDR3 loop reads CAWSVGQQNIQYF. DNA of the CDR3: TGTGCCTGGAGTGTTGGACAGCAAAACATTCAGTACTTC.

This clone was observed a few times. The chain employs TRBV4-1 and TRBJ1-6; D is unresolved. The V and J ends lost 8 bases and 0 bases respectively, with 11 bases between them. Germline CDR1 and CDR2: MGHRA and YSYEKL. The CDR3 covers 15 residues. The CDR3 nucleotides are TGCGCCAGCGGTCCCGCGAGCTCCTATAATTCACCCCTCCACTTT. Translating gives CASGPASSYNSPLHF.

The CDR3 reads CASSVDRYGYTF. CDR3 bases: TGTGCCAGTAGTGTCGACAGGTATGGCTACACCTTC. J is TRBJ1-2 and V is TRBV19; D possibly corresponds to TRBD1 (6 bases). The germline V gene encodes CDR1 LNHDA and CDR2 SQIVND (reference sequence). V was pared by 5 bases and J by 5 bases, with 9 bases between. CDR3 length: 12 residues.

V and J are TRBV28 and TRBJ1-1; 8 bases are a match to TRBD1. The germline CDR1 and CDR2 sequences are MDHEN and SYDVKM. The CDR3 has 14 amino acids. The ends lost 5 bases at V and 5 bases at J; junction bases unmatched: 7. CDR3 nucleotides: TGTGCCAGCAGTACCGGACAGGGTAGGACTGAAGCTTTCTTT. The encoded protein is CASSTGQGRTEAFF. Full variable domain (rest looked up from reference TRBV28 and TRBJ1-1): DVKVTQSSRYLVKRTGEKVFLECVQDMDHENMFWYRQDPGLGLRLIYFSYDVKMKEKGDIPEGYSVSREKKERFSLILESASTNQTSMYLCASSTGQGRTEAFFGQGTRLTVV.

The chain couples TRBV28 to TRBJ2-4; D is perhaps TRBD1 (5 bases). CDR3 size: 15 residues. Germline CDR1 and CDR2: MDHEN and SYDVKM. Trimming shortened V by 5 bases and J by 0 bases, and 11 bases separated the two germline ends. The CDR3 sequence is CASSETDLAKNIQYF. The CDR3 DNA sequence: TGTGCCAGCAGTGAGACAGATTTAGCCAAAAACATTCAGTACTTC.

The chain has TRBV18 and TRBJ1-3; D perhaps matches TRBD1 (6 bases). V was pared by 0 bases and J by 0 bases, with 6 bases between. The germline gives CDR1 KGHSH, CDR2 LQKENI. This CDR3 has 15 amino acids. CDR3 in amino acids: CASSPPDSSGNTIYF. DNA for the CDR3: TGTGCCAGCTCACCACCGGACAGCTCTGGAAACACCATATATTTT.

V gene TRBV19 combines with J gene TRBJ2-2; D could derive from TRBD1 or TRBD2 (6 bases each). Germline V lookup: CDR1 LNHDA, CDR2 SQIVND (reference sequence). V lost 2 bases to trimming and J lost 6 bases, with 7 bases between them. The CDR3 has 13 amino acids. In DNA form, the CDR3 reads TGTGCCAGTAGTATAAGGGGGGCCGGGGAGCTGTTTTTT. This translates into CASSIRGAGELFF.

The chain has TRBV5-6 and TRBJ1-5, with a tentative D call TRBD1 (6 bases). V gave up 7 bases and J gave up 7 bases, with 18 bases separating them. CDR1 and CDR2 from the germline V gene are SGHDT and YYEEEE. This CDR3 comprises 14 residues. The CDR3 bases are TGTGCCAGCGGGCGTGCAGGGGCCAGCCAGCCCCAGCATTTT. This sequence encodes CASGRAGASQPQHF.

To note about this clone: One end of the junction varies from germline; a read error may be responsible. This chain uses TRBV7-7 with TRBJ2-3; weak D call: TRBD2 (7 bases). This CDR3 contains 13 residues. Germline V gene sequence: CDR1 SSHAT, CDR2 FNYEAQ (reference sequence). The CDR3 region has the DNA TGTGCTAGCAGCTCGGGGGAGGGGGGCTCGCAGTATTTT. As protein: CASSSGEGGSQYF.